This passage covers 27 T cell receptor beta chains from one sample sequenced in a study of T cell responses to AZD1222 COVID-19 vaccine. TCRdb's table, derived via immunoSEQ multiplex PCR, lists solely in-frame clones and lacks some. Here the sample spans 100,000 or so clones, about 86% being singletons. The sample consisted of peripheral blood, taken on day 0 of AZD1222 vaccination. These receptors all stem from an adult in good health.

The gene calls are TRBV29-1 and TRBJ1-1, with 7 bases aligning to TRBD1. This CDR3 comprises 12 residues. The ends lost 7 bases at V and 5 bases at J; junction bases unmatched: 7. The germline CDR1 and CDR2 sequences are SQVTM and ANQGSEA. In nucleotides, the CDR3 is TGCAGCGCCGACAGGGTTGAAACTGAAGCTTTCTTT. Translation gives CSADRVETEAFF.

This chain uses TRBV27 with TRBJ1-2; the D gene is possibly TRBD1 (6 bases). Per germline, CDR1 MNHEY and CDR2 SMNVEV (reference sequence). CDR3 length: 15 amino acids. V dropped 2 bases and J dropped 3 bases, with 13 bases sitting between them. CDR3 nucleotide sequence: TGTGCCAGCAGTTTACGGGGGGCGCGGGACTATGGCTACACCTTC. It encodes CASSLRGARDYGYTF.

The gene calls are TRBV28 and TRBJ1-5, with D tentatively TRBD1 (5 bases). Trimming removed 4 bases from V and 8 bases from J, with 21 bases in between. CDR1 and CDR2 (germline): MDHEN, SYDVKM. The CDR3 is 16 residues long. CDR3 sequence (DNA): TGTGCCAGCAGTTACCGCCGCGGGAGGGGCGGTAAGCCCCAGCATTTT. This sequence encodes CASSYRRGRGGKPQHF.

In its sample, this clone was seen once. The chain is built from TRBV9 and TRBJ1-2; D not certain. Germline-derived CDR1 and CDR2 are SGDLS and YYNGEE. The V end lost 1 base, the J end lost 5 bases, and 15 bases lay between the germline ends. The CDR3 extends over 15 amino acids. CDR3 DNA sequence: TGTGCCAGCAGCGTATCGGGGTGGGAGACTTATGGCTACACCTTC. Protein product: CASSVSGWETYGYTF.

This clone was counted a few times. V gene TRBV6-4 combines with J gene TRBJ2-3; TRBD2 matches 7 bases. This CDR3 is 15 amino acids long. The junction had 3 bases not matched to a gene; V was cut back by 3 bases and J by 0 bases. Germline CDR1 and CDR2: MRHNA and SNTAGT. The CDR3 loop reads CASSDGSGSTDTQYF. DNA for the CDR3: TGTGCCAGCAGTGATGGTAGCGGGAGCACAGATACGCAGTATTTT.

The rearrangement joins TRBV28 to TRBJ1-1; TRBD1 might be the D (5 bases). Per germline, CDR1 MDHEN and CDR2 SYDVKM. V shed 4 bases and J shed 11 bases, with 11 bases lying between them. CDR3 length: 11 amino acids. CDR3 residues: CASSSNKGAFF. The CDR3, as DNA: TGTGCCAGCAGTTCCAACAAGGGGGCTTTCTTT.

The chain uses TRBV6-1 and TRBJ1-1; 11 positions match TRBD1. With 1 base clipped from V and 9 bases from J, the junction kept 10 bases outside the gene matches. There are 16 residues in the CDR3. Germline V gene sequence: CDR1 MNHNS, CDR2 SASEGT. The CDR3 nucleotides read TGTGCCAGCAGTGAAGGGACAGGGGGCGTTCGGGGGAAAGCTTTCTTT. It translates to CASSEGTGGVRGKAFF.

The rearrangement links TRBV7-8 to TRBJ1-1; D remains ambiguous. V lost 1 base and J 4 bases, leaving 16 bases between the germline ends. Germline CDR1 and CDR2: SGHVS and FQNEAQ. The CDR3 contains 16 residues. In DNA, the CDR3 is TGTGCCAGCAGCTTAGAACACGTCGGAAGGAGCACTGAAGCTTTCTTT. Its protein is CASSLEHVGRSTEAFF.

The rearrangement joins TRBV6-5 to TRBJ1-1; D unclear. V lost 2 bases and J 4 bases, leaving 11 bases between the germline ends. Germline loops: CDR1 MNHEY, CDR2 SVGAGI. The CDR3 consists of 14 residues. CDR3 coding DNA: TGTGCCAGCAGTTACATAACGGGGAGCACTGAAGCTTTCTTT. Translation: CASSYITGSTEAFF.

The chain recombines TRBV5-4 with TRBJ2-7; TRBD2 is a possible D gene (5 bases). V lost 4 bases and J 7 bases, leaving 18 bases between the germline ends. In germline, CDR1 is SGHNT, CDR2 YYREEE (reference sequence). This CDR3 spans 14 amino acids. CDR3 region: CASSQIAFTGEQYF. The DNA for the CDR3 is TGTGCCAGCAGCCAAATAGCGTTTACGGGGGAGCAGTACTTC.

V usage is TRBV19 and J usage is TRBJ1-5; 7 positions match TRBD1. Losses at the gene ends were 6 bases for V and 6 bases for J; bases not matched to a gene: 5. Germline V gene lookup returns CDR1 LNHDA and CDR2 SQIVND (reference sequence). This CDR3 has 13 residues. The CDR3 nucleotides read TGTGCCAGTAGCACCCAGGGGGGTCAGCCCCAGCATTTT. Its translation is CASSTQGGQPQHF.

This chain uses TRBV7-2 with TRBJ2-3; D call uncertain. V lost 5 bases to trimming and J lost 0 bases, with 3 bases between them. The CDR3 consists of 12 residues. Germline V gene lookup returns CDR1 SGHTA and CDR2 FQGNSA. Here the CDR3 DNA reads TGTGCCAGCAGCGCTAGCACAGATACGCAGTATTTT. Amino acid sequence: CASSASTDTQYF.

The chain carries TRBV2 and TRBJ1-1; weak D call: TRBD1 (5 bases). CDR3 length: 13 residues. Trimming removed 8 bases from V and 1 base from J, with 11 bases in between. CDR1 is SNHLY and CDR2 is FYNNEI in the germline V gene. CDR3 in amino acids: CASQAGRNTEAFF. CDR3 coding DNA: TGTGCCAGCCAGGCAGGGAGGAACACTGAAGCTTTCTTT.

This chain links TRBV28 with TRBJ1-4; D is unresolved. Germline V gene lookup returns CDR1 MDHEN and CDR2 SYDVKM. The CDR3 sequence is 14 residues long. The V end was cut by 6 bases, the J end by 0 bases, with 8 bases between. The CDR3 here is CASRSLATNEKLFF. As DNA, the CDR3 is TGTGCCAGCAGATCACTTGCAACTAATGAAAAACTGTTTTTT.

The chain employs TRBV28 and TRBJ1-5, with D perhaps matching TRBD1 (5 bases). The V gene's germline CDR1 is MDHEN and CDR2 SYDVKM. The V end lost 4 bases, the J end lost 0 bases, and 16 bases lay between the germline ends. CDR3 length equals 17 residues. This chain's CDR3 is CASSSLKTDYSNQPQHF. The CDR3 DNA reads as TGTGCCAGCAGTTCCCTAAAGACAGATTATAGCAATCAGCCCCAGCATTTT.

This chain joins TRBV2 and TRBJ1-5; unclear D gene. Deletions cut 6 bases from V and 0 bases from J, with 9 bases between. The germline gives CDR1 SNHLY, CDR2 FYNNEI. This CDR3 is built from 14 residues. In DNA form, the CDR3 reads TGTGCCAGCAGCGAGGGTTATAGCAATCAGCCCCAGCATTTT. It encodes CASSEGYSNQPQHF.

This chain uses TRBV30 with TRBJ1-5; 8 positions agree with TRBD1. Germline V gene lookup returns CDR1 GTSNPN and CDR2 SVGIG (reference sequence). The CDR3 contains 13 residues. J gave up 5 bases and V 3 bases, and 3 bases lay outside the gene matches. The CDR3 protein is CAWSPGGDQPQHF. CDR3 DNA: TGTGCCTGGAGCCCAGGGGGCGATCAGCCCCAGCATTTT.

Written as DNA, the CDR3 is TGTGCCAGCAGCTTCTGGACAGGGGGGAACTATGGCTACACCTTC. This translates into CASSFWTGGNYGYTF. The chain couples TRBV7-9 to TRBJ1-2, with 10 bases fitting TRBD1. The CDR3 is 15 amino acids. Germline assignment: CDR1 SEHNR and CDR2 FQNEAQ (reference sequence). The ends lost 3 bases at V and 2 bases at J; junction bases unmatched: 3.

This clone was seen a single time. The rearrangement uses TRBV30 and TRBJ1-2, with 11 bases identical to TRBD1. Germline V gives CDR1 GTSNPN, CDR2 SVGIG (reference sequence). This CDR3 comprises 13 residues. With V trimmed by 1 base and J by 8 bases, 3 bases remained unmatched. CDR3: CAWSGDRGSGYTF. CDR3 nucleotides: TGTGCCTGGAGTGGGGACAGGGGGAGCGGCTACACCTTC.

This chain's CDR3 is CASSRTGGPKETQYF. The CDR3, as DNA: TGTGCCAGTAGTAGAACAGGGGGTCCAAAAGAGACCCAGTACTTC. The rearrangement joins TRBV19 to TRBJ2-5, with TRBD1 identical over 8 bases. The CDR3 is 15 amino acids. From germline, CDR1 is LNHDA and CDR2 SQIVND (reference sequence). The V and J ends lost 4 bases and 3 bases, in that order; junction bases with no gene match: 7.

As for this clone: The germline gene is not matched at one end of the junction; a read error may be the cause. This sequence joins TRBV3-1 (or the pseudogene TRBV3-2) and TRBJ2-7; 8 bases align to TRBD2. Germline V gene sequence: CDR1 LGHDT, CDR2 YNNKEL (reference sequence). This CDR3 is 13 amino acids long. The CDR3 nucleotides read TGTGCCAGCAGCCAAGGGCCCGGGACTAGTAACCACTTC. Its translation: CASSQGPGTSNHF.

The V gene is TRBV7-2, the J gene TRBJ1-1; D is unresolved. The CDR3 length is 14 residues. Germline V lookup: CDR1 SGHTA, CDR2 FQGNSA. Trimming removed 6 bases at V and 7 bases at J, with 18 bases between. CDR3 in DNA: TGTGCCAGCAGTCCCTCGCGGGCTCGTATTGAAGCTTTCTTT. Protein product: CASSPSRARIEAFF.

This chain links TRBV4-3 with TRBJ2-1; D not resolved. V lost 1 base to trimming and J lost 6 bases, with 7 bases between them. CDR1 LGHNA and CDR2 YSLEER come from the germline V gene. The CDR3 covers 13 residues. CDR3 in DNA: TGCGCCAGCAGCCAAGGGCTACTCAATGAGCAGTTCTTC. Translating gives CASSQGLLNEQFF.

The gene calls are TRBV11-2 and TRBJ1-5; 8 nucleotides agree with TRBD1. CDR1 and CDR2 from the germline V gene are SGHAT and FQNNGV. Trimming took 0 bases from V and 11 from J; bases not matched to a gene: 3. CDR3 length equals 13 residues. CDR3 nucleotide sequence: TGTGCCAGCAGCTTAGATAAGACAGGGGCCCAGCATTTT. Its translation: CASSLDKTGAQHF. The full variable domain, in which reference TRBV11-2 and TRBJ1-5 provide the parts outside the CDR3, is EAGVAQSPRYKIIEKRQSVAFWCNPISGHATLYWYQQILGQGPKLLIQFQNNGVVDDSQLPKDRFSAERLKGVDSTLKIQPAKLEDSAVYLCASSLDKTGAQHFGDGTRLSIL.

The V and J genes are TRBV5-4 and TRBJ1-1; 7 positions match TRBD1. Germline V gene data show CDR1 as SGHNT and CDR2 as YYREEE (reference sequence). J gave up 5 bases and V 4 bases, and 8 bases lay outside the gene matches. This CDR3 comprises 14 residues. The DNA of the CDR3 is TGTGCCAGCAGCACCCGACAGGGTTGTACTGAAGCTTTCTTT. Translating gives CASSTRQGCTEAFF.

CDR3 bases: TGTGCCAGCACCTGGGGGACCGGACTTTCACCCCTCCACTTT. Translating it yields CASTWGTGLSPLHF. The chain combines TRBV27 with TRBJ1-6; D may be TRBD1 (5 bases). The V end was cut by 7 bases, the J end by 9 bases, with 16 bases between. Germline assignment: CDR1 MNHEY and CDR2 SMNVEV (reference sequence). This CDR3 region has 14 residues.

This clone was picked up one time. This chain connects TRBV3-1 (or the pseudogene TRBV3-2) to TRBJ1-1, with D tentatively TRBD1 (5 bases). The V end lost 3 bases, the J end lost 1 base, and 12 bases lay between the germline ends. The CDR3 has 15 residues. The germline V gene encodes CDR1 LGHDT and CDR2 YNNKEL (reference sequence). The CDR3 loop reads CASSHLQVGNTEAFF. CDR3 DNA sequence: TGTGCCAGCAGCCACCTACAGGTCGGGAACACTGAAGCTTTCTTT.